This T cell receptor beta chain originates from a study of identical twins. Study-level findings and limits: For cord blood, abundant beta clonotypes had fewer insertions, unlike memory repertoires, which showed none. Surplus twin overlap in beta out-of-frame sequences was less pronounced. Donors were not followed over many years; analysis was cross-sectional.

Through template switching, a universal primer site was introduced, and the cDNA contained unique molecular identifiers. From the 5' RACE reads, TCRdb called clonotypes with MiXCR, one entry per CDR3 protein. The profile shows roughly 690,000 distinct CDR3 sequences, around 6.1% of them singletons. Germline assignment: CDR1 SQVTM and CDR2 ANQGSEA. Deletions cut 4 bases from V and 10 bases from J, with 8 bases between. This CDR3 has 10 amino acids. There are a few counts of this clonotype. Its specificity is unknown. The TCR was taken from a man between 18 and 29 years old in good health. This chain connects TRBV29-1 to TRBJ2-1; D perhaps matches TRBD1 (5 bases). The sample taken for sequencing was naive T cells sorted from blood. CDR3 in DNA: TGCAGCGTTGCAGGGAAAGAGCAGTTCTTC. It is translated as CSVAGKEQFF.